Sequencing of this T cell receptor (beta chain) was carried out in a study of cytomegalovirus exposure and HLA in healthy donors. The PCR contained 60 Vbeta and 13 Jbeta primers. Clones were read by immunoSEQ multiplex PCR, and TCRdb kept only the in-frame ones, dropping some. Recorded for this sample: some 80,000 clones. Sequencing was carried out using PBMCs. The clonotype comes from a woman aged 25-40 years in good health and CMV-seronegative.

The CDR3 reads CASSDPGDRIAYEQYF. The CDR3 DNA follows: TGTGCCAGCAGTGATCCCGGGGACAGGATAGCCTACGAGCAGTACTTC. V and J are TRBV6-1 and TRBJ2-7; 8 bases fit TRBD1. V gave up 3 bases and J gave up 2 bases; unmatched junction bases: 9. This CDR3 is built from 16 residues. The germline V gene has CDR1 MNHNS and CDR2 SASEGT.